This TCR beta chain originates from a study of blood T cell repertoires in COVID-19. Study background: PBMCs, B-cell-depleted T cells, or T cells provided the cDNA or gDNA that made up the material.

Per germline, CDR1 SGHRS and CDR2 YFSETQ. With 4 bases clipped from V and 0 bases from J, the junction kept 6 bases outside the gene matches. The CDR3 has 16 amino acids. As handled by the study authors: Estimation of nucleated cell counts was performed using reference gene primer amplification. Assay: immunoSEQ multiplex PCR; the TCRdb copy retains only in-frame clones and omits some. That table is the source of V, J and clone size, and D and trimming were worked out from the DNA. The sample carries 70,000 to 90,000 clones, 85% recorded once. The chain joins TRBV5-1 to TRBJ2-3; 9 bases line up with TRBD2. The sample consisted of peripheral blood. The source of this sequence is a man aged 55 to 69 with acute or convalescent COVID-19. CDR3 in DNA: TGCGCCAGCAGCCTGCAGCTAGCGGGAAGCACAGATACGCAGTATTTT. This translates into CASSLQLAGSTDTQYF.